The present entry profiles one T cell receptor beta chain with its context. Its antigen is unidentified. The sample originates from a study of T cells in Graves' hyperthyroidism and ophthalmopathy. Study in general: Peripheral blood was collected at initial diagnosis, before any treatment.

Study-level points and caveats: Ophthalmopathy could be told apart from stable hyperthyroidism with a 13 V-J model. The model predicted ophthalmopathy a median roughly six months before onset.

This CDR3 comprises 13 residues. The V end lost 6 bases, the J end lost 4 bases, and 12 bases lay between the germline ends. Uncontrolled infection, other autoimmune disease, pregnancy or lactation led to exclusion. TCR beta CDR3 sequences were amplified from RNA transcripts. During a first-round RT-PCR of the TCR CDR3, the HTBI primer set was used. TCRdb redid the calling of the multiplex PCR reads with MiXCR, one entry per CDR3 protein. Here the sample spans hundreds of thousands of distinct CDR3 sequences, more than 30% being singletons. The sequenced material came from blood. The chain couples TRBV12-3 or TRBV12-4 to TRBJ1-2; weak D call: TRBD1 (5 bases). The clonotype originates from a man between 18 and 29 years old with Graves' hyperthyroidism. The CDR3 region has the DNA TGTGCCAGCAGAAGACAGATGGGCTATGGCTACACCTTC. Translating gives CASRRQMGYGYTF.